This passage covers 21 T cell receptor beta chains from one sample sequenced in a study of T cell responses to AZD1222 COVID-19 vaccine. Libraries were prepared by immunoSEQ multiplex PCR; TCRdb keeps only in-frame clonotypes and omits some of them. The sample lists around 270,000 clones; around 92% were seen once. Sequences were derived from peripheral blood, sampled 28 days after the second AZD1222 dose. The receptors come from an adult who received the AZD1222 COVID-19 vaccine.

The genes are TRBV6-2 or TRBV6-3 and TRBJ2-7; D is perhaps TRBD2 (5 bases). Germline CDR1 and CDR2: MNHEY and SVGEGT. V was trimmed by 4 bases and J by 2 bases, leaving 18 bases between them. The CDR3 length is 16 residues. The CDR3 nucleotides are TGTGCCAGCAGTTCCTTACCGGGGAAGAGGGCCTACGAGCAGTACTTC. Translating gives CASSSLPGKRAYEQYF.

CDR3 bases: TGCAGCGTTGAAGCGGGAGGGGGGCAGTTCTTC. Translated: CSVEAGGGQFF. The V and J genes are TRBV29-1 and TRBJ2-1; TRBD2 agrees at 8 bases. This CDR3 has 11 residues. The junction had 2 bases not matched to a gene; V was cut back by 1 base and J by 12 bases. Germline V CDR1 and CDR2: SQVTM, ANQGSEA.

CDR3 region: CASSAQQSQHF. The CDR3 DNA reads as TGTGCCAGCAGTGCCCAGCAGTCCCAGCATTTT. The V gene is TRBV28, the J gene TRBJ1-5; D not certain. The CDR3 is 11 amino acids. Germline values: CDR1 MDHEN, CDR2 SYDVKM. Trimming left V 5 bases short and J 11 bases short, with 10 bases between.

In this sample, this clone turned up once. The CDR3 loop reads CASSYSRQGEPYEQYF. The CDR3 bases are TGTGCCAGCAGTTACTCGAGACAGGGGGAACCCTACGAGCAGTACTTC. The chain recombines TRBV6-5 with TRBJ2-7; 9 bases map to TRBD1. Trimming at V came to 0 bases and at J to 2 bases, leaving 5 bases not matched to a gene. The CDR3 sequence is 16 residues long. The germline CDR1 and CDR2 sequences are MNHEY and SVGAGI.

The genes are TRBV7-3 and TRBJ2-1, with 8 positions matching TRBD1. The V segment lost 3 bases and the J segment 3 bases; nucleotides outside the gene matches: 4. CDR1 SGHTA and CDR2 FQGTGA come from the germline V gene. The CDR3 has 15 residues. The CDR3 region is CASSFSGTGYNEQFF. CDR3 bases: TGTGCCAGCAGCTTCTCCGGGACAGGCTACAATGAGCAGTTCTTC.

The genes are TRBV28 and TRBJ2-1; no clear D gene. CDR3 length: 13 amino acids. The V end was cut by 7 bases, the J end by 7 bases, with 14 bases between. Germline values: CDR1 MDHEN, CDR2 SYDVKM. The DNA of the CDR3 is TGTGCCAGCAACACGGCGGTGGGAAATGAGCAGTTCTTC. It codes for CASNTAVGNEQFF.

V and J are TRBV13 and TRBJ2-2; 12 bases are a match to TRBD2. V shed 4 bases, J shed 8 bases, and the junction held 11 bases outside the gene matches. Germline V gene sequence: CDR1 PRHDT, CDR2 FYEKMQ (reference sequence). This CDR3 spans 17 amino acids. CDR3: CASSSKTSGRPGGELFF. The CDR3 coding sequence is TGTGCCAGCAGCTCAAAAACTAGCGGGAGGCCCGGAGGGGAGCTGTTTTTT.

The chain recombines TRBV27 with TRBJ2-2, with D possibly TRBD2 on 6 matching bases. The CDR3 has 15 amino acids. Trimming left V 5 bases short and J 6 bases short, with 16 bases between. Germline loops: CDR1 MNHEY, CDR2 SMNVEV (reference sequence). The CDR3 nucleotides are TGTGCCAGCAGTACTTTTGGAGGGTTGGCCGGGGAGCTGTTTTTT. Protein: CASSTFGGLAGELFF.

The chain has TRBV4-2 and TRBJ1-1, with TRBD1 matching 7 bases. CDR1 is LGHNA and CDR2 is YNFKEQ in the germline V gene. The CDR3 consists of 15 residues. V dropped 3 bases and J dropped 3; count of bases not matched to a gene: 7. The CDR3 bases are TGTGCCAGCAGCCAGCACGGGACAGTGGACACTGAAGCTTTCTTT. Protein product: CASSQHGTVDTEAFF.

This rearrangement joins TRBV5-1 to TRBJ2-3, with 10 bases lining up with TRBD2. This CDR3 has 14 amino acids. V trimming: 7 bases; J trimming: 2 bases; junction bases outside the gene matches: 4. The germline gives CDR1 SGHRS, CDR2 YFSETQ. In DNA, the CDR3 is TGCGCCAGCTCTAGCGGGGGATACACAGATACGCAGTATTTT. Its translation: CASSSGGYTDTQYF. Full variable domain (missing parts from reference TRBV5-1 and TRBJ2-3): KAGVTQTPRYLIKTRGQQVTLSCSPISGHRSVSWYQQTPGQGLQFLFEYFSETQRNKGNFPGRFSGRQFSNSRSEMNVSTLELGDSALYLCASSSGGYTDTQYFGPGTRLTVL.

The chain links TRBV24-1 to TRBJ1-1; D gene uncertain. V was shortened by 5 bases and J by 5 bases, with 14 bases between the two germline ends. CDR3 length: 14 amino acids. The V gene's germline CDR1 is KGHDR and CDR2 SFDVKD. CDR3 in amino acids: CATSGSSGGTEAFF. CDR3 sequence (DNA): TGTGCCACCAGTGGATCGTCCGGCGGGACTGAAGCTTTCTTT.

The CDR3 coding sequence is TGTGCCAGCAGTGCCGTACAGGGGGTGGAGTTCTTC. This gives the protein CASSAVQGVEFF. The V call is TRBV12-3 or TRBV12-4, the J call TRBJ2-1, with 8 bases fitting TRBD1. CDR3 length: 12 residues. Trimming removed 5 bases from V and 14 bases from J; junction bases left unmatched: 8.

The chain has TRBV24-1 and TRBJ1-2; tentatively, D is TRBD1 (5 bases). Germline V gene sequence: CDR1 KGHDR, CDR2 SFDVKD. V was shortened by 0 bases and J by 11 bases, with 6 bases between the two germline ends. The CDR3 extends over 11 amino acids. The CDR3: CATSDLRGYTF. CDR3 DNA: TGTGCCACCAGTGATTTGCGGGGGTACACCTTC.

This clone was seen just once. J is TRBJ1-1 and V is TRBV28; D ambiguous. Germline CDR1 reads MDHEN; CDR2 reads SYDVKM. CDR3 length equals 14 residues. V lost 2 bases and J 3 bases, leaving 10 bases between the germline ends. For the CDR3, the DNA is TGTGCCAGCAGTTTAGTCGCCGGGGACACTGAAGCTTTCTTT. Its protein product is CASSLVAGDTEAFF.

The chain couples TRBV29-1 to TRBJ2-1; no clear D. The CDR3 covers 15 residues. The germline V gene has CDR1 SQVTM and CDR2 ANQGSEA. V was shortened by 0 bases and J by 4 bases, with 13 bases between the two germline ends. The CDR3 DNA follows: TGCAGCGTTGAAGAGGTTTTCAACCCGTACAATGAGCAGTTCTTC. Translating it yields CSVEEVFNPYNEQFF.

V is TRBV7-3 and J is TRBJ2-7; D is perhaps TRBD2 (6 bases). The CDR3 covers 14 residues. The V and J ends lost 1 base and 3 bases respectively, with 10 bases between them. Germline loops: CDR1 SGHTA, CDR2 FQGTGA. The CDR3 nucleotides read TGTGCCAGCAGCTTAAATCCTAGCGTCTACGAGCAGTACTTC. This translates into CASSLNPSVYEQYF.

The gene calls are TRBV14 and TRBJ2-1; a possible D gene is TRBD1 (6 bases). Germline CDR1 reads SGHDN; CDR2 reads FVKESK. The CDR3 runs to 14 residues. The V gene lost 2 bases and the J gene lost 7 bases, with 12 bases spanning the gap. The CDR3, as DNA: TGTGCCAGCAGCCAAATCAGGGGTTTGAATGAGCAGTTCTTC. Protein sequence: CASSQIRGLNEQFF. The full variable domain, completed using reference TRBV14 and TRBJ2-1, is EAGVTQFPSHSVIEKGQTVTLRCDPISGHDNLYWYRRVMGKEIKFLLHFVKESKQDESGMPNNRFLAERTGGTYSTLKVQPAELEDSGVYFCASSQIRGLNEQFFGPGTRLTVL.

The V call is TRBV11-3, the J call TRBJ2-1, with D possibly called TRBD1 or TRBD2 (5 bases each). V was shortened by 5 bases and J by 7 bases, with 21 bases between the two germline ends. Germline CDR1 and CDR2: SGHNT and YENEEA. This CDR3 contains 16 residues. The CDR3 loop is CASSRGVQPGFNEQFF. The DNA for the CDR3 is TGTGCCAGCAGCAGAGGGGTGCAGCCAGGTTTTAATGAGCAGTTCTTC.

The V call is TRBV5-1, the J call TRBJ1-2, with unresolved D. CDR1 and CDR2 (germline): SGHRS, YFSETQ. This CDR3 region has 13 residues. The ends were cut back, 0 bases at V and 6 bases at J, with 9 bases in the middle. CDR3 sequence (DNA): TGCGCCAGCAGCTTGGAATCCCTAGATGGCTACACCTTC. Translated: CASSLESLDGYTF.

Only one count was recorded for this clone. The rearrangement uses TRBV7-9 and TRBJ2-5, with unresolved D. Trimming cost V 6 bases and J 7 bases, with 21 bases left between them. Germline CDR1 is SEHNR and CDR2 is FQNEAQ (reference sequence). This CDR3 spans 15 amino acids. The DNA for the CDR3 is TGTGCCAGCAGACCCGGACGGCTCTCCGAGAGGACCCAGTACTTC. Protein sequence: CASRPGRLSERTQYF.

The chain combines TRBV28 with TRBJ1-2; TRBD1 matches 7 bases. This CDR3 has 12 amino acids. The germline CDR1 and CDR2 sequences are MDHEN and SYDVKM. The V and J ends lost 8 bases and 4 bases, in that order; junction bases with no gene match: 4. In DNA, the CDR3 is TGTGCCAGCGGACAGGAAACCTATGGCTACACCTTC. Translated, it gives CASGQETYGYTF.